These 4 T cell receptor beta chains share one sample of origin, sequenced in a study of chemoradiotherapy in HPV16-positive cancers. Profiling relied on immunoSEQ multiplex PCR, and the TCRdb table lists in-frame clones only, not all of them. Of 9,000 to 15,000 clones listed, over 70% are singletons. This material was collected from a patient who underwent chemoradiotherapy. The receptors shown here come from a human donor with HPV-associated anogenital cancer.

The chain carries TRBV9 and TRBJ1-2; D gene ambiguous. Trimming took 4 bases from V and 1 from J, leaving 5 bases between them. The CDR3 is 12 residues long. Germline-derived CDR1 and CDR2 are SGDLS and YYNGEE. CDR3 sequence reads: CASSPSNYGYTF. The CDR3, as DNA: TGTGCCAGCAGCCCCAGTAACTATGGCTACACCTTC. Using reference TRBV9 and TRBJ1-2 for the parts outside the CDR3, the full variable domain is DSGVTQTPKHLITATGQRVTLRCSPRSGDLSVYWYQQSLDQGLQFLIQYYNGEERAKGNILERFSAQQFPDLHSELNLSSLELGDSALYFCASSPSNYGYTFGSGTRLTVV.

The chain links TRBV4-3 to TRBJ2-7; D may be TRBD2 (6 bases). The V and J ends lost 2 bases and 0 bases respectively, with 17 bases between them. Per germline, CDR1 LGHNA and CDR2 YSLEER. This CDR3 comprises 17 residues. The CDR3 region is CASSQKYVGDSSYEQYF. DNA for the CDR3: TGCGCCAGCAGCCAAAAATATGTCGGGGACTCCTCCTACGAGCAGTACTTC.

CDR3 amino acids: CASSPRTSGMNEQFF. Here the CDR3 DNA reads TGTGCCAGCTCACCACGGACTAGCGGGATGAATGAGCAGTTCTTC. The V gene is TRBV18, the J gene TRBJ2-1, with 12 bases matching TRBD2. CDR3 length: 15 residues. CDR1 and CDR2 from the germline V gene are KGHSH and LQKENI. V lost 1 base to trimming and J lost 7 bases; unmatched junction nucleotides: 2.

The rearrangement links TRBV10-2 to TRBJ1-4; D gene unclear. CDR1 is WSHSY, CDR2 SAAADI, per germline. The length of the CDR3 is 13 residues. V lost 7 bases and J lost 3, with 9 bases in between. CDR3 residues: CASTSTPNEKLFF. The DNA of the CDR3 is TGCGCCAGCACTTCGACCCCTAATGAAAAACTGTTTTTT.